This is a list of T cell receptor beta chains from one sample in a study of TIL therapy for anti-PD-1-resistant metastatic lung cancer. Sequenced by immunoSEQ multiplex PCR; TCRdb stores in-frame clones only, minus some. The sample has approximately 50,000 clones; around 80% are singletons. The sample in question was blood, obtained at baseline. The receptor source for this set is a man in his 70s with non-small cell lung cancer. Both conserved end residues are part of each CDR3. The D gene is left open where the match is weak. The size entry is marked missing in some rows and otherwise reads once, few, many or a size class.

>TRBV6-6|NA|few|TRBJ1-2
CASVKQNDGYTF
TGTGCCAGCGTCAAACAGAATGATGGCTACACCTTC
>TRBV6-4|NA|NA|TRBJ2-3
CASSDRLTDTQYF
TGTGCCAGCAGTGACAGACTTACAGATACGCAGTATTTT
>TRBV19|TRBD1|NA|TRBJ1-1
CASSEGAIRTEAFF
TGTGCCAGTAGTGAGGGGGCGATAAGGACTGAAGCTTTCTTT
>TRBV15|TRBD1|NA|TRBJ2-3
CATSRDRGGTDTQYF
TGTGCCACCAGCAGGGACAGGGGGGGCACAGATACGCAGTATTTT
>TRBV5-1|NA|NA|TRBJ2-1
CASSEGRNINEQFF
TGCGCCAGCAGCGAGGGACGGAACATCAATGAGCAGTTCTTC
>TRBV5-1|NA|NA|TRBJ2-1
CASKVQVSYNEQFF
TGCGCCAGCAAAGTACAGGTTTCCTACAATGAGCAGTTCTTC
>TRBV6-5|NA|once|TRBJ2-5
CASSEVVEHF
TGTGCCAGCAGTGAAGTGGTAGAGCACTTC
>TRBV27|TRBD1|NA|TRBJ1-5
CATLGQGSNQPQHF
TGTGCCACCCTGGGACAGGGAAGCAATCAGCCCCAGCATTTT
>TRBV6-1|TRBD2|NA|TRBJ2-5
CASSLGGAQETQYF
TGTGCCAGCAGCCTGGGAGGGGCCCAAGAGACCCAGTACTTC
>TRBV7-3|TRBD2|NA|TRBJ2-1
CASSSPTSGAPDEQFF
TGTGCCAGCAGCTCCCCCACTAGCGGTGCTCCGGATGAGCAGTTCTTC
>TRBV15|NA|NA|TRBJ1-5
CATRGMGQPQHF
TGTGCCACCAGGGGAATGGGTCAGCCCCAGCATTTT
>TRBV5-6|NA|NA|TRBJ1-3
CASSLYIWGDSGNTIYF
TGTGCCAGCAGCTTGTATATTTGGGGTGACTCTGGAAACACCATATATTTT
>TRBV30|TRBD2|NA|TRBJ2-1
CAWSVGGGNNEQFF
TGTGCCTGGAGTGTAGGCGGGGGGAACAATGAGCAGTTCTTC
>TRBV6-5|TRBD1|NA|TRBJ2-1
CASSPGQGRNEQFF
TGTGCCAGCAGTCCGGGACAGGGACGGAATGAGCAGTTCTTC
>TRBV21-1|NA|NA|TRBJ2-7
CASSKGGIGQYF
TGTGCCAGCAGCAAAGGAGGGATAGGGCAGTACTTC
>TRBV7-8|NA|NA|TRBJ2-2
CASSLRRGRSGELFF
TGTGCCAGCAGCTTGAGAAGGGGTAGATCCGGGGAGCTGTTTTTT
>TRBV5-1|NA|NA|TRBJ2-1
CASSLSGSVQFF
TGCGCCAGCAGCTTAAGCGGGTCCGTTCAGTTCTTC
>TRBV28|NA|NA|TRBJ2-4
CASSLRGLGKNIQYF
TGTGCCAGCAGTTTACGGGGGCTTGGCAAAAACATTCAGTACTTC
>TRBV7-3|NA|NA|TRBJ2-5
CASSLRGPSGETQYF
TGTGCCAGCAGCTTAAGGGGACCTTCGGGGGAGACCCAGTACTTC
>TRBV5-6|NA|NA|TRBJ2-2
CASSLGGGEAGELFF
TGTGCCAGCAGCTTGGGAGGGGGTGAAGCCGGGGAGCTGTTTTTT